A single sample gave rise to the 24 T cell receptor beta chains below, sequenced in a study of OX40 agonist ivuxolimab in advanced cancers. Assay: immunoSEQ multiplex PCR; the TCRdb copy retains only in-frame clones and omits some. The table lists about 66,000 clones, around 83% of them singletons. The sequences come from CD4+ or CD8+ T cells sorted from blood, collected in a trial of the OX40 agonist ivuxolimab. Receptors originate from an adult with an advanced solid tumor such as melanoma, head and neck, liver or kidney cancer.

This clone is classed as medium-sized. The genes are TRBV5-1 and TRBJ2-7, with 15 bases fitting TRBD2. CDR1 is SGHRS and CDR2 is YFSETQ in the germline V gene. With V trimmed by 4 bases and J by 6 bases, 11 bases remained unmatched. This CDR3 is built from 17 residues. The CDR3 bases are TGCGCCAGCAGCCAGGGACTAGCGGGAGGTTTTTTGCCCGAGCAGTACTTC. Translation: CASSQGLAGGFLPEQYF.

The chain joins TRBV5-1 to TRBJ2-5, with a possible D match to TRBD2 (6 bases). CDR1 is SGHRS and CDR2 is YFSETQ in the germline V gene. Trimming shortened V by 4 bases and J by 5 bases, and 12 bases separated the two germline ends. The CDR3 is 13 residues long. The CDR3 DNA is TGCGCCAGCAGCCGGGAGCTGGGGGAGACCCAGTACTTC. Amino acid sequence: CASSRELGETQYF.

Here the CDR3 reads CASSPRLAGARNEQFF. DNA of the CDR3: TGTGCCAGCAGTCCCCGACTAGCGGGAGCGAGGAATGAGCAGTTCTTC. The chain has TRBV27 and TRBJ2-1; 12 bases agree with TRBD2. The CDR3 is 16 amino acids. The ends lost 5 bases at V and 7 bases at J; junction bases unmatched: 9. CDR1 is MNHEY and CDR2 is SMNVEV in the germline V gene (reference sequence).

The CDR3 loop is CASSGHRGDGELFF. In nucleotides, the CDR3 is TGTGCCAGCAGCGGTCACAGGGGAGACGGGGAGCTGTTTTTT. This sequence joins TRBV7-2 and TRBJ2-2, with TRBD1 matching 7 bases. This CDR3 is 14 amino acids long. V shed 5 bases and J 7 bases; nucleotides not matched to a gene: 7. The germline V gene encodes CDR1 SGHTA and CDR2 FQGNSA.

This chain joins TRBV5-6 and TRBJ2-7; the D call may be TRBD1 or TRBD2 (5 bases each). Trimming shortened V by 3 bases and J by 0 bases, and 10 bases separated the two germline ends. Germline CDR1 SGHDT, CDR2 YYEEEE. The CDR3 runs to 14 residues. CDR3 residues: CASSSAGTSYEQYF. In DNA, the CDR3 is TGTGCCAGCAGCTCGGCAGGGACCTCCTACGAGCAGTACTTC.

V is TRBV28 and J is TRBJ2-5, with D possibly matching TRBD1 (7 bases). Germline V lookup: CDR1 MDHEN, CDR2 SYDVKM. V was clipped by 3 bases and J by 4 bases, with 15 bases between them. The CDR3 consists of 15 residues. CDR3 nucleotide sequence: TGTGCCAGCAGTTTTCAGGGGGGCATAGTAGAGACCCAGTACTTC. Protein sequence: CASSFQGGIVETQYF.

The rearrangement joins TRBV7-9 to TRBJ2-5, with 9 bases matching TRBD2. The end of the DNA is better explained by TRBJ2-7, so the J call may be wrong. The CDR3 is 15 residues long. Looked up from germline, CDR1 is SEHNR and CDR2 is FQNEAQ (reference sequence). CDR3 sequence (DNA): TGTGCCAGCAGCTTTATGGTTAGCGGGAGTTACGAGCAGTACTTC. Encoded protein: CASSFMVSGSYEQYF.

The chain combines TRBV11-3 with TRBJ2-7; 9 bases line up with TRBD2. J lost 1 base, V lost 1 base, and 8 bases had no gene match. This CDR3 comprises 17 residues. Germline assignment: CDR1 SGHNT and CDR2 YENEEA. As DNA, the CDR3 is TGTGCCAGCAGCTTAGCCGCTCGCGGGAGGGCGTCCTACGAGCAGTACTTC. It encodes CASSLAARGRASYEQYF.

This clone has only a few counts. This chain links TRBV11-3 with TRBJ2-7; TRBD2 might be the D (6 bases). Trimming removed 1 base at V and 6 bases at J, with 19 bases between. The germline V gene encodes CDR1 SGHNT and CDR2 YENEEA. The CDR3 sequence is 16 residues long. The CDR3 DNA follows: TGTGCCAGCAGCTTAGTTCGAGCGAGGCGGGGATCCGAGCAGTACTTC. Translation: CASSLVRARRGSEQYF.

The chain is built from TRBV9 and TRBJ2-3; 10 nucleotides align to TRBD2. The germline gives CDR1 SGDLS, CDR2 YYNGEE. The CDR3 loop spans 14 amino acids. Trimming took 8 bases from V and 6 from J; bases not matched to a gene: 9. The CDR3 region has the DNA TGTGCCAGTGGGTTGAGCGGGAGGGGGGATACGCAGTATTTT. Its protein product is CASGLSGRGDTQYF.

The chain uses TRBV7-9 and TRBJ1-2; 7 bases are shared with TRBD1. Losses at the gene ends were 1 base for V and 10 bases for J; bases not matched to a gene: 9. The CDR3 loop spans 14 amino acids. Looked up from germline, CDR1 is SEHNR and CDR2 is FQNEAQ (reference sequence). CDR3 in amino acids: CASSLGAGDRAYTF. The CDR3 DNA is TGTGCCAGCAGCTTAGGGGCCGGGGACAGAGCCTACACCTTC.

The chain employs TRBV5-1 and TRBJ2-1; the D gene is possibly TRBD2 (6 bases). Between the trimmed V and J ends, which lost 1 base and 7 bases, there was a span of 12 bases. The CDR3 is 14 amino acids. Germline-derived CDR1 and CDR2 are SGHRS and YFSETQ. DNA of the CDR3: TGCGCCAGCAGCTTGCGGGAGCCATGGAATGAGCAGTTCTTC. This encodes CASSLREPWNEQFF.

V gene TRBV4-1 combines with J gene TRBJ2-3; TRBD2 might be the D (6 bases). Germline CDR1 reads MGHRA; CDR2 reads YSYEKL. V gave up 0 bases and J gave up 4 bases, with 14 bases separating them. The CDR3 runs 16 residues. The CDR3 bases are TGCGCCAGCAGCCAAGATATAGGGAGGTTTCCAGATACGCAGTATTTT. Encoded protein: CASSQDIGRFPDTQYF.

The genes are TRBV9 and TRBJ1-5; the D is unclear. The CDR3 covers 14 residues. V lost 3 bases to trimming and J lost 3 bases, with 10 bases between them. CDR1 is SGDLS, CDR2 YYNGEE, per germline. In DNA form, the CDR3 reads TGTGCCAGCAGCGCCCGCGGTGACAATCAGCCCCAGCATTTT. It encodes CASSARGDNQPQHF.

The chain joins TRBV5-4 to TRBJ2-1; D unclear. V was cut by 5 bases and J by 0 bases, with 12 bases left in between. The CDR3 extends over 15 amino acids. Germline CDR1 reads SGHNT; CDR2 reads YYREEE (reference sequence). This chain's CDR3 is CASRADTSSYNEQFF. CDR3 sequence (DNA): TGTGCCAGCAGAGCCGACACGAGCTCCTACAATGAGCAGTTCTTC.

The chain is built from TRBV7-9 and TRBJ2-3; TRBD1 aligns across 9 bases. The CDR3 sequence is 17 residues long. CDR1 is SEHNR and CDR2 is FQNEAQ in the germline V gene (reference sequence). With V trimmed by 4 bases and J by 3 bases, 11 bases remained unmatched. In DNA, the CDR3 is TGTGCCAGCAGCTCGACCGACAGGGGGAGAGTGACAGATACGCAGTATTTT. The encoded protein is CASSSTDRGRVTDTQYF. The full variable domain, rest sourced from reference TRBV7-9 and TRBJ2-3, is DTGVSQNPRHKITKRGQNVTFRCDPISEHNRLYWYRQTLGQGPEFLTYFQNEAQLEKSRLLSDRFSAERPKGSFSTLEIQRTEQGDSAMYLCASSSTDRGRVTDTQYFGPGTRLTVL.

V is TRBV5-8 and J is TRBJ1-3; D remains ambiguous. The CDR3 runs to 14 residues. Germline lookup yields CDR1 SGHTS and CDR2 YDEGEE. Trimming left V 6 bases short and J 0 bases short, with 10 bases between. CDR3 residues: CASTRPGSGNTIYF. Written as DNA, the CDR3 is TGTGCCAGCACCCGGCCTGGCTCTGGAAACACCATATATTTT. Full variable domain (rest looked up from reference TRBV5-8 and TRBJ1-3): EAGVTQSPTHLIKTRGQQATLRCSPISGHTSVYWYQQALGLGLQFLLWYDEGEERNRGNFPPRFSGRQFPNYSSELNVNALELEDSALYLCASTRPGSGNTIYFGEGSWLTVV.

This clone was recorded only once. The rearrangement links TRBV7-2 to TRBJ2-3, with TRBD1 as a possible D gene (6 bases). Germline V gives CDR1 SGHTA, CDR2 FQGNSA. With 4 bases removed from V and 4 bases from J, the gap between germline ends came to 12 bases. The CDR3 loop spans 14 amino acids. The CDR3 region is CASSSDRWADTQYF. The CDR3 bases are TGTGCCAGCAGCTCTGACAGGTGGGCAGATACGCAGTATTTT.

This clone was recorded once. The chain carries TRBV18 and TRBJ2-5; a possible D gene is TRBD2 (6 bases). Looked up from germline, CDR1 is KGHSH and CDR2 is LQKENI. The CDR3 is 17 amino acids. V lost 2 bases, J lost 3 bases, and 19 bases lay in between. CDR3 region: CASSPFFPGTEKETQYF. The CDR3 DNA reads as TGTGCCAGCTCACCATTTTTCCCCGGGACTGAAAAAGAGACCCAGTACTTC. The variable domain in full, with the rest retrieved from reference TRBV18 and TRBJ2-5, is NAGVMQNPRHLVRRRGQEARLRCSPMKGHSHVYWYRQLPEEGLKFMVYLQKENIIDESGMPKERFSAEFPKEGPSILRIQQVVRGDSAAYFCASSPFFPGTEKETQYFGPGTRLLVL.

The gene calls are TRBV9 and TRBJ2-1; 9 bases agree with TRBD2. Germline CDR1 SGDLS, CDR2 YYNGEE. Trimming removed 2 bases from V and 8 bases from J; junction bases left unmatched: 2. The CDR3 has 13 residues. The CDR3 DNA follows: TGTGCCAGCAGCGTGGGACTAGCCGATGAGCAGTTCTTC. Encoded protein: CASSVGLADEQFF.

For this clone: The identical CDR3 is also encoded by other nucleotide sequences in the sample. V usage is TRBV6-5 and J usage is TRBJ2-1; 7 bases agree with TRBD1. Trimming took 0 bases from V and 7 from J; bases not matched to a gene: 3. Germline V lookup: CDR1 MNHEY, CDR2 SVGAGI. The CDR3 length is 14 residues. CDR3 in amino acids: CASSYSTGENEQFF. The DNA of the CDR3 is TGTGCCAGCAGTTACTCAACAGGGGAAAATGAGCAGTTCTTC.

This chain's CDR3 is CASIWHRVTAGGPVHAQYF. DNA of the CDR3: TGTGCCAGCATCTGGCATCGGGTAACAGCGGGAGGGCCTGTACACGCCCAGTACTTC. V usage is TRBV7-7 and J usage is TRBJ2-5; 10 nucleotides agree with TRBD2. Per the germline V gene, CDR1 is SSHAT and CDR2 is FNYEAQ (reference sequence). The CDR3 has 19 residues. After removal of 7 bases from V and 9 bases from J, the junction contained 26 bases not matched to a gene.

This clone turned up a few times. For the CDR3, the DNA is TGTGCCATCAGTGAGCCCGCTAGCAAAAACATTCAGTACTTC. Translation gives CAISEPASKNIQYF. This chain uses TRBV10-3 with TRBJ2-4; D gene uncertain. V lost 2 bases to trimming and J lost 3 bases, with 8 bases between them. From germline, CDR1 is ENHRY and CDR2 SYGVKD. CDR3 length: 14 amino acids.

The chain combines TRBV7-2 with TRBJ2-3; 7 positions agree with TRBD2. This CDR3 contains 14 residues. The V gene's germline CDR1 is SGHTA and CDR2 FQGNSA. The trim removed 5 bases at V and 1 base at J, leaving 3 bases unmatched. The CDR3 DNA is TGTGCCAGCAGCCAAACTAGCGGCACAGATACGCAGTATTTT. This codes for CASSQTSGTDTQYF.